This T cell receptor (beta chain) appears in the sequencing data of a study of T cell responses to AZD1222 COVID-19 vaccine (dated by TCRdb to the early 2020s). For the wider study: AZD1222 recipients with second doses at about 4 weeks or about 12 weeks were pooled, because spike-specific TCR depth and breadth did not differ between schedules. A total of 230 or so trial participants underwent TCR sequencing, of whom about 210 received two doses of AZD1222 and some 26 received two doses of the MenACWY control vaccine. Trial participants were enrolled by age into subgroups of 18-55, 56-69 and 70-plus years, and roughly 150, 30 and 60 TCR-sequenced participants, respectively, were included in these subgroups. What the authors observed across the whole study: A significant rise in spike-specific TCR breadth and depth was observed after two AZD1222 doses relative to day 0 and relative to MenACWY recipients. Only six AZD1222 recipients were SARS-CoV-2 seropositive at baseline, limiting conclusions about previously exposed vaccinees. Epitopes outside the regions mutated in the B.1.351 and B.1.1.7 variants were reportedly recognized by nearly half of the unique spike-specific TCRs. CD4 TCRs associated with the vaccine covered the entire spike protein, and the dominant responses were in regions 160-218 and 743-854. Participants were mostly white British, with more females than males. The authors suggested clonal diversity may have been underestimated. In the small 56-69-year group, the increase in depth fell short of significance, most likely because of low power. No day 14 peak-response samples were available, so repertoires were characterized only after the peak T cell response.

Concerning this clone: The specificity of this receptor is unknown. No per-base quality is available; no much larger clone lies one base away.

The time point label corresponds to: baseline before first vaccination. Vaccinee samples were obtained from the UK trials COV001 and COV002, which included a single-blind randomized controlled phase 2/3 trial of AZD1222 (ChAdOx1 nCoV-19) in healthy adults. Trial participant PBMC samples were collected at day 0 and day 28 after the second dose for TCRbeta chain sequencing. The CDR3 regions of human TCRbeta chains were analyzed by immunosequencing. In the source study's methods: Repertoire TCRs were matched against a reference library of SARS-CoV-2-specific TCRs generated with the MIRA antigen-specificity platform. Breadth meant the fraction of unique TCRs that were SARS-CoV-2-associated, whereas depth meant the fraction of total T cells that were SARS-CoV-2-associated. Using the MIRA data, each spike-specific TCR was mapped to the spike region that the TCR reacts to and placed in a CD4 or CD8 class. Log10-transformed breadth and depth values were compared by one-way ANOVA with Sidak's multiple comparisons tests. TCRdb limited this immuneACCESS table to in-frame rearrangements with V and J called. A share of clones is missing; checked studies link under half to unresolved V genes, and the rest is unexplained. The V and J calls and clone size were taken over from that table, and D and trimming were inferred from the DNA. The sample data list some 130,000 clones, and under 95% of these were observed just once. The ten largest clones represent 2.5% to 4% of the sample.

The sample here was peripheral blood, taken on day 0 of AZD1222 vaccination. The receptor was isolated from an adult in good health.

The nucleotides read TGTGCCAGCAGCTTAGGAGCCCAGCGGGAGCAGTACTTC. This translates into CASSLGAQREQYF. The chain couples TRBV7-8 to TRBJ2-7; the D gene is possibly TRBD2, with 5 bases matching. The germline V gene supplies CDR1 SGHVS and CDR2 FQNEAQ. Trimming removed 1 base from V and 7 bases from J, leaving 11 bases between the germline ends. Spanning cysteine to phenylalanine, the CDR3 consists of 13 amino acids. Left in the record is the CDR3 DNA by itself, 39 bases read in frame from the first base.